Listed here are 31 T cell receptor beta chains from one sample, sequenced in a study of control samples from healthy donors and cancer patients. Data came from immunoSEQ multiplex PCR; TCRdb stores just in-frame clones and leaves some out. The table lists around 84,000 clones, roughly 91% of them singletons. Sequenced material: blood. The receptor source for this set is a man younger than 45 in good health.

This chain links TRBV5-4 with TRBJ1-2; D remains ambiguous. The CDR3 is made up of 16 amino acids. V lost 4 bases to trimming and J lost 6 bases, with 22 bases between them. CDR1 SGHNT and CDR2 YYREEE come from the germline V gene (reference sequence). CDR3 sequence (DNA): TGTGCCAGCAGCCCGTCCGGAGGTAGGGAATTCCATGGCTACACCTTC. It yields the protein CASSPSGGREFHGYTF.

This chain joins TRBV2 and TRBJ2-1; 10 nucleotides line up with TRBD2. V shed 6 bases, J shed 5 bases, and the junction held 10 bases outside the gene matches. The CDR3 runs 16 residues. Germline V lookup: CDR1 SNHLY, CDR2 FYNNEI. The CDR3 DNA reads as TGTGCCAGCAGGATTCAGCGGGGGGGAAGTGACAATGAGCAGTTCTTC. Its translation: CASRIQRGGSDNEQFF.

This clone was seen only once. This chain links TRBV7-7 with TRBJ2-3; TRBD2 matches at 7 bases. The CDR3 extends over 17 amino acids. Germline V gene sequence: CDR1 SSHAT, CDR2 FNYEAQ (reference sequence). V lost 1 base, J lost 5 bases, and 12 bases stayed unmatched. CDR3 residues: CASSLGVGGGVGDTQYF. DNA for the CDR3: TGTGCCAGCAGCTTAGGGGTAGGCGGGGGAGTCGGAGATACGCAGTATTTT.

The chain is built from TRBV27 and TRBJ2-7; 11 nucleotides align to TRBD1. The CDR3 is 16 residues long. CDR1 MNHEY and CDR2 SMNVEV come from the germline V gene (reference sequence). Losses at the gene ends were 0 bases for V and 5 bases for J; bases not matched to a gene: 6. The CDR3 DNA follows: TGTGCCAGCAGTTTATCGCTAGGACAGGGGGCTAACGAGCAGTACTTC. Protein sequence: CASSLSLGQGANEQYF.

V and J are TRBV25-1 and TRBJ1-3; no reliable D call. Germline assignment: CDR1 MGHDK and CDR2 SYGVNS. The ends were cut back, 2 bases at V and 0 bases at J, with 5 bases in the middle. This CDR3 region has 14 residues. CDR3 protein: CASSELVSGNTIYF. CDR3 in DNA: TGTGCCAGCAGTGAACTGGTCTCTGGAAACACCATATATTTT. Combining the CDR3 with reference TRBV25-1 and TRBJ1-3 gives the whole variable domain EADIYQTPRYLVIGTGKKITLECSQTMGHDKMYWYQQDPGMELHLIHYSYGVNSTEKGDLSSESTVSRIRTEHFPLTLESARPSHTSQYLCASSELVSGNTIYFGEGSWLTVV.

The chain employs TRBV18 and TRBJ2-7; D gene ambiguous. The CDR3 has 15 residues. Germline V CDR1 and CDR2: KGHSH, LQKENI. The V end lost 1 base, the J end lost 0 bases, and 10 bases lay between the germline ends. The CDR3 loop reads CASSPRRSDSYEQYF. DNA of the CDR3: TGTGCCAGCTCACCACGCAGGTCAGACTCCTACGAGCAGTACTTC.

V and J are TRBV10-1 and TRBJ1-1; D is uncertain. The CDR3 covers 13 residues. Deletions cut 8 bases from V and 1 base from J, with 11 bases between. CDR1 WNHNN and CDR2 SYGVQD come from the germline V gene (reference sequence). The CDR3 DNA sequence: TGCGCCAGCCGTGTCCGAGAGAACACTGAAGCTTTCTTT. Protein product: CASRVRENTEAFF.

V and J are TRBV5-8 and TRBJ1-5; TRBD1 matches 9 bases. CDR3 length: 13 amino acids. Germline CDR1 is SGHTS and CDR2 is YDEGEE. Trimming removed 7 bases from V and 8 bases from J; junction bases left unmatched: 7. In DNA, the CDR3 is TGTGCCAGCCAGGGACAGGGTATGGAGCCCCAGCATTTT. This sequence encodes CASQGQGMEPQHF.

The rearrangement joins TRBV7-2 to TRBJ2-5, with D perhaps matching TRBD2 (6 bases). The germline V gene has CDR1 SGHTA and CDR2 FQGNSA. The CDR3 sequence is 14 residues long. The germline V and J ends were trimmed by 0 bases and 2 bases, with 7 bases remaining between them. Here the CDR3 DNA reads TGTGCCAGCAGCTTAGCGGGGGGACAAGAGACCCAGTACTTC. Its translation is CASSLAGGQETQYF. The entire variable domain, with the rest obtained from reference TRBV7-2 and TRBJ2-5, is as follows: GAGVSQSPSNKVTEKGKDVELRCDPISGHTALYWYRQSLGQGLEFLIYFQGNSAPDKSGLPSDRFSAERTGGSVSTLTIQRTQQEDSAVYLCASSLAGGQETQYFGPGTRLLVL.

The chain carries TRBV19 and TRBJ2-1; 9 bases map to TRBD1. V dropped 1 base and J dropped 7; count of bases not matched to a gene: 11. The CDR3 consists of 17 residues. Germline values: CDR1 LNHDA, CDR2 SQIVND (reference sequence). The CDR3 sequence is CASSIGRGTGRGNEQFF. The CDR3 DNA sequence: TGTGCCAGTAGTATAGGCCGCGGGACAGGGCGAGGGAATGAGCAGTTCTTC.

CDR3: CASSVVPGSYGYTF. CDR3 nucleotides: TGTGCCAGCAGCGTAGTCCCAGGGTCCTATGGCTACACCTTC. V gene TRBV9 combines with J gene TRBJ1-2; tentative D call: TRBD1 (5 bases). V was pared by 0 bases and J by 4 bases, with 10 bases between. Looked up from germline, CDR1 is SGDLS and CDR2 is YYNGEE. The CDR3 consists of 14 residues.

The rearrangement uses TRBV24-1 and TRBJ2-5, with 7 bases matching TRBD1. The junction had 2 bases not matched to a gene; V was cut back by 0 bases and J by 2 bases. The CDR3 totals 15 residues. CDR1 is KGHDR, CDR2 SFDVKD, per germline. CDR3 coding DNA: TGTGCCACCAGTGATTTGAGGGGGCGGCAAGAGACCCAGTACTTC. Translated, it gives CATSDLRGRQETQYF.

The CDR3 sequence is CASSPRGGNSYEQYF. As DNA, the CDR3 is TGTGCCAGCAGCCCCCGGGGAGGGAACTCCTACGAGCAGTACTTC. The chain is built from TRBV9 and TRBJ2-7; 7 bases are a match to TRBD2. This CDR3 is built from 15 residues. Germline V gives CDR1 SGDLS, CDR2 YYNGEE. Trimming cost V 4 bases and J 0 bases; bases outside gene matches: 7.

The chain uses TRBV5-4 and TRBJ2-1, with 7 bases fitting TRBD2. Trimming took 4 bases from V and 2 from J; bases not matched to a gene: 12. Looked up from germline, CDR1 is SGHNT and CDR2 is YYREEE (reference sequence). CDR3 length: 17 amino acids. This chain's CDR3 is CASSPPPGLETYNEQFF. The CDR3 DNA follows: TGTGCCAGCAGCCCACCCCCCGGACTAGAAACCTACAATGAGCAGTTCTTC.

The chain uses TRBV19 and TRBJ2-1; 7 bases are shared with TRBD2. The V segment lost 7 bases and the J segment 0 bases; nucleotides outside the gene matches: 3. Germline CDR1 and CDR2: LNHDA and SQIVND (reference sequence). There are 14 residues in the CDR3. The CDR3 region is CASTQRGSYNEQFF. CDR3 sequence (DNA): TGTGCCAGTACTCAGCGGGGCTCCTACAATGAGCAGTTCTTC.

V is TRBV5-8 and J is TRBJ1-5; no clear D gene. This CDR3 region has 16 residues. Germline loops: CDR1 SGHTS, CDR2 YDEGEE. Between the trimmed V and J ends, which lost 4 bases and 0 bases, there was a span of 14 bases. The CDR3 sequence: CASSPRENPSNQPQHF. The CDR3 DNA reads TGTGCCAGCAGCCCCCGGGAGAATCCTAGCAATCAGCCCCAGCATTTT.

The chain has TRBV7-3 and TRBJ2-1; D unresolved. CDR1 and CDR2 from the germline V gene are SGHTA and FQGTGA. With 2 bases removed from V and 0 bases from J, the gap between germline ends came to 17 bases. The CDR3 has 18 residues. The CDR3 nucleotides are TGTGCCAGCAGCTTACGGCATCGAGGCAACCACTCCTACAATGAGCAGTTCTTC. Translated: CASSLRHRGNHSYNEQFF.

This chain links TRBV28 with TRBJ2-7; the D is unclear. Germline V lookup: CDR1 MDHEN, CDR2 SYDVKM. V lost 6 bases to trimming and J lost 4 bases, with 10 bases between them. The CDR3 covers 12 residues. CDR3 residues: CASRDRRYEQYF. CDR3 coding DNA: TGTGCCAGCAGGGACCGGCGGTACGAGCAGTACTTC.

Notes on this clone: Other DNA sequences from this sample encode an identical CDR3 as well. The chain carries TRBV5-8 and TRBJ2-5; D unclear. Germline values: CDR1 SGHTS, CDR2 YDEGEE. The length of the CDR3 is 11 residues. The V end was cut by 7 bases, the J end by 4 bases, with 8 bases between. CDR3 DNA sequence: TGTGCCAGCCAGCCCAGAGAGACCCAGTACTTC. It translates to CASQPRETQYF.

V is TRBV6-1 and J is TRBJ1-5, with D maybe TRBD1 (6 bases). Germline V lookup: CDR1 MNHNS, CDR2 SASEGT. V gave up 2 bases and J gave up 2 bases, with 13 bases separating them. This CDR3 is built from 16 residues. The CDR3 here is CASSEPYRAGNQPQHF. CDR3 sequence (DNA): TGTGCCAGCAGTGAACCCTACAGGGCGGGCAATCAGCCCCAGCATTTT.

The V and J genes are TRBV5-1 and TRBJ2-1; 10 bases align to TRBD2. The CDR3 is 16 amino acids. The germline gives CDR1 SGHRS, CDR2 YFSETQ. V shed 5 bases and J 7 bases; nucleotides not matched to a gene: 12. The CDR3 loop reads CASRDGSGRNANEQFF. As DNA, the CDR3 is TGCGCCAGCAGGGACGGTAGCGGGAGGAACGCAAATGAGCAGTTCTTC.

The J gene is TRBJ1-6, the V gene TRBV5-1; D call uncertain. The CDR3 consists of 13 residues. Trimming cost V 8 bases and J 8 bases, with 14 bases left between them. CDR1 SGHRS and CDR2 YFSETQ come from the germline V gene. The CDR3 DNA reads TGCGCCAGTCCGACATTCTTGGATTCACCCCTCCACTTT. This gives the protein CASPTFLDSPLHF.

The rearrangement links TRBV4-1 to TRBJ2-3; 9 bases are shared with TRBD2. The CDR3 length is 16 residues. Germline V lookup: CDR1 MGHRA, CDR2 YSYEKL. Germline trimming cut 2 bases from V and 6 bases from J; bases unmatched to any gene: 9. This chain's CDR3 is CASSQLLGLAGDTQYF. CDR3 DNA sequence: TGCGCCAGCAGCCAATTGTTGGGGCTAGCGGGGGATACGCAGTATTTT.

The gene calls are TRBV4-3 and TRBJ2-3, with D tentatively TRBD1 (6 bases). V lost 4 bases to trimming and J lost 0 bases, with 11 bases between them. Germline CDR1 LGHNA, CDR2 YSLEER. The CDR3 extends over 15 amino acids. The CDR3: CASSPSGQSTDTQYF. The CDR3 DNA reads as TGCGCCAGCAGCCCTTCAGGACAGAGCACAGATACGCAGTATTTT.

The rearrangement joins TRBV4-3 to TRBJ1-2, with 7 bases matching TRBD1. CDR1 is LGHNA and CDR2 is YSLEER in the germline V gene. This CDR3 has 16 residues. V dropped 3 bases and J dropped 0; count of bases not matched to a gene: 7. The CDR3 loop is CASSQVGQLSNYGYTF. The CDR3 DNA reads TGCGCCAGCAGCCAGGTGGGACAGCTCTCTAACTATGGCTACACCTTC.

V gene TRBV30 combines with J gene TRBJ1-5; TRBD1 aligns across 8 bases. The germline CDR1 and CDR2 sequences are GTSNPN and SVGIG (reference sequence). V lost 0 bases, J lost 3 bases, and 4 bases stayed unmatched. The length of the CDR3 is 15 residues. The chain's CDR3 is CAWSVRQGFNQPQHF. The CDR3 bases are TGTGCCTGGAGTGTACGACAGGGGTTCAATCAGCCCCAGCATTTT. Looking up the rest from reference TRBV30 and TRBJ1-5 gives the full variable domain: SQTIHQWPATLVQPVGSPLSLECTVEGTSNPNLYWYRQAAGRGLQLLFYSVGIGQISSEVPQNLSASRPQDRQFILSSKKLLLSDSGFYLCAWSVRQGFNQPQHFGDGTRLSIL.

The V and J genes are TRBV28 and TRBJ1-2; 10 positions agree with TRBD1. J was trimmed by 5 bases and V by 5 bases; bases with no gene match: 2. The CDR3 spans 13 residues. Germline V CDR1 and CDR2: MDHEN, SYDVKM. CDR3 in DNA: TGTGCCAGCAGTGGGACAGGGGTATATGGCTACACCTTC. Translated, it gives CASSGTGVYGYTF.

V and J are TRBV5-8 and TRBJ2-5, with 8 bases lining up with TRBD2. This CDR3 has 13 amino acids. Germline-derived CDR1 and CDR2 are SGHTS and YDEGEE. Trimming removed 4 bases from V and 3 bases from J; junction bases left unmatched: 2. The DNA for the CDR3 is TGTGCCAGCAGCCAACTAGCGGAAGAGACCCAGTACTTC. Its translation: CASSQLAEETQYF.

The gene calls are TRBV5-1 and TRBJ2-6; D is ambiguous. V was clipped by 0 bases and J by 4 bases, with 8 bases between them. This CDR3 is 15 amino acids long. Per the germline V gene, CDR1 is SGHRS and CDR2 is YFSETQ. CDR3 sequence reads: CASSLEAAGANVLTF. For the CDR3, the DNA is TGCGCCAGCAGCTTGGAGGCGGCCGGGGCCAACGTCCTGACTTTC.

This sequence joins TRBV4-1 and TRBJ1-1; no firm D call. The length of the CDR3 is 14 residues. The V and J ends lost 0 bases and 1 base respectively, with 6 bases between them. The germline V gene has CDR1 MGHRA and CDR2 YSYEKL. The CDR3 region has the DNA TGCGCCAGCAGCCAAGAAACCCGGAACACTGAAGCTTTCTTT. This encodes CASSQETRNTEAFF.

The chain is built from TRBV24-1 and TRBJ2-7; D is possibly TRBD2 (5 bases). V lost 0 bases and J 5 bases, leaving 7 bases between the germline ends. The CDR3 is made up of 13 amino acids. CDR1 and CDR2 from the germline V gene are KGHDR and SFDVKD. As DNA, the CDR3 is TGTGCCACCAGTGATTTGTCGGGAAACGAGCAGTACTTC. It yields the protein CATSDLSGNEQYF.